This TCR beta chain came from a study of T cells in Graves' hyperthyroidism and ophthalmopathy. Findings and limits, study-wide: In blood, most of the thyroid clonotypes expanded above 0.001 were also present.

The CDR3 regions of TCR beta were amplified from RNA transcripts. The HTBI primer set drove a first-round RT-PCR of the TCR CDR3. TCRdb processed the multiplex PCR reads anew with MiXCR; each CDR3 protein has one entry. Among hundreds of thousands of distinct CDR3 sequences listed, roughly 15% were seen once. Trimming took 2 bases from V and 8 from J; bases not matched to a gene: 10. The germline V gene has CDR1 PRHDT and CDR2 FYEKMQ (reference sequence). The CDR3 spans 15 residues. At least ten counts were recorded for this clonotype. As yet, its antigen is unknown. The sample taken for sequencing was blood. This clonotype originated in a man aged 18-30 years with Graves' ophthalmopathy. The chain recombines TRBV13 with TRBJ2-7; 9 bases align to TRBD2. CDR3 region: CASSLNRTSELQQYF. The CDR3 region has the DNA TGTGCCAGCAGCTTAAACCGGACTAGCGAACTTCAGCAGTACTTC.